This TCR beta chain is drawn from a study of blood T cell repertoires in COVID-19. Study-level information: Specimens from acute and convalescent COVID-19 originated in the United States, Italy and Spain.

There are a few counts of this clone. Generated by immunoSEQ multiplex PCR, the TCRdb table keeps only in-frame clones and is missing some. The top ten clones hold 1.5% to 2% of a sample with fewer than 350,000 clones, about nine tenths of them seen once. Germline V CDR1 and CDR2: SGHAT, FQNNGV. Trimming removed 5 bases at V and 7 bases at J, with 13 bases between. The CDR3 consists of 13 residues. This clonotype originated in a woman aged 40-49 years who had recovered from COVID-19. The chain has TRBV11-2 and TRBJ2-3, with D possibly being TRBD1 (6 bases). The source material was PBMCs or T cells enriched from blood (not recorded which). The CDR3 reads CASSLFQGNTQYF. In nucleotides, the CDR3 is TGTGCCAGCAGCCTATTCCAGGGGAATACGCAGTATTTT.